This is a list of T cell receptor beta chains from one sample in a study of response to subunit inactivated influenza vaccine. TCRdb independently ran MiXCR on the RT-PCR reads; one entry per CDR3 protein. The table has approximately 730,000 distinct CDR3 sequences, approximately 14% seen once. The sample consisted of PBMCs from blood, taken 14 to 15 days before vaccination. The receptors come from a man aged 50 to 59 who received an inactivated influenza vaccine. CDR3s leave out the opening cysteine and the closing phenylalanine or tryptophan.

V | CDR3
TRBV12-3/TRBV12-4 | ASSLFGGREKLF
TRBV6-6 | ASTPSLGVEQY
TRBV20-1 | SATYRDREQF
TRBV15 | ATSTRGETQY
TRBV27 | ASSFSRGLTPYEQY
TRBV5-5 | ASSLEVAVSWETQY
TRBV6-2/TRBV6-3 | AGTLAGETGELF
TRBV4-3 | ASSQDGAPGTEAF
TRBV23-1 | ASSQSVASQFEDTQY
TRBV27 | ASSLGTSYNEQF
TRBV5-1 | ASSLLDSRSYEQY
TRBV4-1 | ASSQLATGTSSDTQY
TRBV9 | ASSVGSIAPSYEQY
TRBV7-2 | ASSPGLGASGNTIY
TRBV12-3/TRBV12-4 | ASSRTGQGEETQY
TRBV5-1 | ASSLGEGVNYEQY
TRBV5-1 | ASERGTSGCTDTQY
TRBV7-9 | ASSFITGGTEAF
TRBV10-3 | AIIRRIGQGDTQY
TRBV6-1 | ASSVFSTRQGPNYGYT
TRBV4-1 | ASSRVPTPGLSYEQY
TRBV6-2/TRBV6-3 | ASSYSPGQGLHNEQF
TRBV20-1 | SASSHGGGELF
TRBV5-1 | ASSFVQGAPGELF
TRBV5-1 | ASGDNTDTQY
TRBV6-5 | ASSYTRGYTGELF
TRBV28 | ASRVTGHQETQY
TRBV20-1 | SLTGGPSNDGYT
TRBV3-1 | ATRTAGEQY
TRBV12-3/TRBV12-4 | ASKRAGLAATGELF
TRBV6-2/TRBV6-3 | ASIQTEGYDEQY
TRBV27 | ASSLSWLSRSGELF
TRBV10-3 | AISVSASGSSETQY
TRBV6-5 | ASSYRGQGPEQY
TRBV6-2/TRBV6-3 | ASRRQQGARSGELF
TRBV4-3 | ASSQDQQPNTEAF
TRBV20-1 | SATPGQGISYEQF
TRBV20-1 | SADDTLGETQY
TRBV29-1 | SALGTPYSYEQY
TRBV5-6 | ASSLMGGELAKNIQY
TRBV9 | ASSVEREPYNEQF
TRBV4-3 | ASSQARPGQGSGEQY
TRBV29-1 | SAKDLGGYEQY
TRBV6-1 | ASIVGVDGELF
TRBV30 | AWSKSGGHSTDTQY
TRBV7-2 | ASSLSPAGASYNEQF
TRBV20-1 | SAKRQGAGNQPQH
TRBV28 | ASITTGTGLIEQY
TRBV4-3 | ASSQDQIAGGYRTDTQY
TRBV7-8 | ASSQDTGISNQPQH
TRBV20-1 | SASSGTDTDTQY
TRBV19 | ASTASRKRNTGELF
TRBV11-3 | ASSLVRAGVEANEQF
TRBV6-1 | ASSEDLSLYGYT
TRBV7-3 | ASSLIGAPGETQY
TRBV7-2 | ASSAQGGNTGELF
TRBV5-1 | ASSLAGDGLYGYT
TRBV28 | ASSPRDRAEAF
TRBV25-1 | ASSESLIAGERTQY
TRBV20-1 | SAPVPSQLKAYNEQF